This TCR beta chain originates from a study of response to subunit inactivated influenza vaccine. This CDR3 region has 14 residues. The germline V gene has CDR1 MNHEY and CDR2 SVGEGT. V was clipped by 4 bases and J by 7 bases, with 14 bases between them. This clonotype has just a few counts. Its antigen is not known. TCRdb passed the RT-PCR reads through MiXCR, listing each CDR3 protein once. The sample lists about 520,000 distinct CDR3 sequences, roughly 7.6% seen once, with 13% in the top ten. General observations from the study: Authors suggested each seasonal influenza vaccination recruits few new T cells.

Sample: PBMCs from blood, taken around 25 months after vaccination. This clonotype was sampled from a man in his fifties or sixties who received an inactivated influenza vaccine. V and J are TRBV6-2 or TRBV6-3 and TRBJ1-5, with a weak D call TRBD1 (5 bases). DNA of the CDR3: TGTGCCAGCAGTTCCCTAGGGGTTGAGCAGCCCCAGCATTTT. It codes for CASSSLGVEQPQHF.